The rows below give T cell receptor beta chains drawn from one sample of a study of identical twins. TCRdb independently ran MiXCR on the 5' RACE reads; one entry per CDR3 protein. The sample includes around 250,000 distinct CDR3 sequences, about 7.3% seen only once; the top ten take about 3.6%. This sample was shared with a second study, whose subject was yellow fever vaccine responses in identical twins.

The sample comprised memory (CD45RO+) T cells sorted from blood. The receptors shown here come from a young woman in good health. The CDR3 runs from the conserved cysteine through the conserved F or W.

j_call v_call cdr3_aa
TRBJ2-7 TRBV5-6 CASSVGQGGSYEQYF
TRBJ1-1 TRBV20-1 CSPNRGRGTEAFF
TRBJ2-7 TRBV20-1 CSAGSGSRCEQYF
TRBJ1-1 TRBV7-9 CASRLTYRGNTEAFF
TRBJ1-5 TRBV7-8 CASSLYPGRTRGNQPQHF
TRBJ2-1 TRBV15 CATSSRGRSNEQFF
TRBJ2-5 TRBV24-1 CATSDLRVGETQYF
TRBJ2-5 TRBV25-1 CASSLASELKETQYF
TRBJ2-1 TRBV15 CATSRGEAGRNEQFF
TRBJ2-5 TRBV7-9 CASSRSSETQYF
TRBJ1-1 TRBV12-3/TRBV12-4 CASNPQGQNTEAFF
TRBJ2-3 TRBV6-1 CASSEALTSGRAGTQYF
TRBJ1-5 TRBV7-9 CASSPVGKGNQPQHF
TRBJ1-4 TRBV6-1 CASRSGQGGEKLFF
TRBJ2-1 TRBV7-3 CASSLTGALGYNEQFF
TRBJ2-5 TRBV5-5 CASSLGDRTQYF
TRBJ2-1 TRBV7-8 CASSSTSGRVEQFF
TRBJ2-3 TRBV7-9 CASSLSDRPGGTQYF
TRBJ2-3 TRBV7-8 CASSFSTMRTDTQYF